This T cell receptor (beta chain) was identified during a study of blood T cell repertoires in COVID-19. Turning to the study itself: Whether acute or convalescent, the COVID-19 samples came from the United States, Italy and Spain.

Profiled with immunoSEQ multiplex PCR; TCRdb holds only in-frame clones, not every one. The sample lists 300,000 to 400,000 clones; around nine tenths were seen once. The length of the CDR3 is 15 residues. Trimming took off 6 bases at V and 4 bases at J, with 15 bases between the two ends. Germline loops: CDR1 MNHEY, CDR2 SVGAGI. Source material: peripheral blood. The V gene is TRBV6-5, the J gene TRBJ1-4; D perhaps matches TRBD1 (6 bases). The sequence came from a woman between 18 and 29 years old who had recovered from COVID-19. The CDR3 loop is CASSVGGADNEKLFF. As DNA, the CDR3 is TGTGCCAGCAGCGTCGGGGGGGCAGATAATGAAAAACTGTTTTTT.